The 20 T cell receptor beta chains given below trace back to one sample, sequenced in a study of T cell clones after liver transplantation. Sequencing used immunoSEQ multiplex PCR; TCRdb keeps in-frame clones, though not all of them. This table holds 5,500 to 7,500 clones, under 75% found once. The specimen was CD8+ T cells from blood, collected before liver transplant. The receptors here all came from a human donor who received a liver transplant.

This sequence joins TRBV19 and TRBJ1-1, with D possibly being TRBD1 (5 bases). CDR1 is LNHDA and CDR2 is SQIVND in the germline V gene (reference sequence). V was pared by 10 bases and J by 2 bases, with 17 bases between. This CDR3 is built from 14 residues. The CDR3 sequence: CATTAGETNTEAFF. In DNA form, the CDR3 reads TGTGCCACCACCGCGGGGGAGACTAACACTGAAGCTTTCTTT. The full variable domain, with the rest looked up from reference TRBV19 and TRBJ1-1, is DGGITQSPKYLFRKEGQNVTLSCEQNLNHDAMYWYRQDPGQGLRLIYYSQIVNDFQKGDIAEGYSVSREKKESFPLTVTSAQKNPTAFYLCATTAGETNTEAFFGQGTRLTVV.

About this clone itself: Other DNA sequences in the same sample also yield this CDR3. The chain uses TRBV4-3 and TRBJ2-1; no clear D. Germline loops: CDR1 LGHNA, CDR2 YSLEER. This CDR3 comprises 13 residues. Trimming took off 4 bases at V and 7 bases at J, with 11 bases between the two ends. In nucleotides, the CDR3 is TGCGCCAGCAGCCCGAGCCGCGCAAATGAGCAGTTCTTC. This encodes CASSPSRANEQFF.

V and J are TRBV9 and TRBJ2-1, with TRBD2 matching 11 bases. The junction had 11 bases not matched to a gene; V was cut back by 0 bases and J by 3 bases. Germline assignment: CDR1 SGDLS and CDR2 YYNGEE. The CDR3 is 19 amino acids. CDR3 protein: CASSVGISGGASSYNEQFF. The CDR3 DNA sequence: TGTGCCAGCAGCGTAGGTATTAGCGGGGGGGCGTCAAGCTACAATGAGCAGTTCTTC.

In nucleotides, the CDR3 is TGTGCCAGCAGGCCAGGGGGGGGAGAGACCCAGTACTTC. It yields the protein CASRPGGGETQYF. The V and J genes are TRBV2 and TRBJ2-5, with D possibly being TRBD1 or TRBD2 (7 bases each). The CDR3 covers 13 residues. V was clipped by 6 bases and J by 4 bases, with 12 bases between them. Germline V gene sequence: CDR1 SNHLY, CDR2 FYNNEI.

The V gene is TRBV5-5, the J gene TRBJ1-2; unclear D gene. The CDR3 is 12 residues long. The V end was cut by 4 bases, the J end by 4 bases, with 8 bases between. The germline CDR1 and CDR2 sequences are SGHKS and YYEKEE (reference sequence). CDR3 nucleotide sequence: TGTGCCAGCAGCGTGGACTCCTATGGCTACACCTTC. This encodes CASSVDSYGYTF.

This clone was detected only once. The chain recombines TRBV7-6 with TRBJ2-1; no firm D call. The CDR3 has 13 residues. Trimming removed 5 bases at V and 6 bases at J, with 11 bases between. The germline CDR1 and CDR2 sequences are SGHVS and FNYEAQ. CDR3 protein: CASSPRQTNEQFF. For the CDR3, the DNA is TGTGCCAGCAGCCCGAGACAAACCAATGAGCAGTTCTTC.

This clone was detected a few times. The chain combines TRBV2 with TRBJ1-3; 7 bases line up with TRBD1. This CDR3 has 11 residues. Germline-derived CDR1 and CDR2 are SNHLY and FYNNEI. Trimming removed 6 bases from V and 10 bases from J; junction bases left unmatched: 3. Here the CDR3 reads CASSDRETIYF. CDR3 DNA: TGTGCCAGCAGCGACAGGGAAACCATATATTTT.

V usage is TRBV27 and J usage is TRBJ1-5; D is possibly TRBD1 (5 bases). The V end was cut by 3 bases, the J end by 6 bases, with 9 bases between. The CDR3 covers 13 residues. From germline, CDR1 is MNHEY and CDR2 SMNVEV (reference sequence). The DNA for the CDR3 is TGTGCCAGCAGTTTGACAGACACTCAGCCCCAGCATTTT. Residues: CASSLTDTQPQHF.

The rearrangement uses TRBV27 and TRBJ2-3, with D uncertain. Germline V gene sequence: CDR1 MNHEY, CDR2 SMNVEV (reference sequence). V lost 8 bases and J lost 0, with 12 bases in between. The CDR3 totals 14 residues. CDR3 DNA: TGTGCCAGCTCGGGTTGGCCTAGCACAGATACGCAGTATTTT. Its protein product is CASSGWPSTDTQYF.

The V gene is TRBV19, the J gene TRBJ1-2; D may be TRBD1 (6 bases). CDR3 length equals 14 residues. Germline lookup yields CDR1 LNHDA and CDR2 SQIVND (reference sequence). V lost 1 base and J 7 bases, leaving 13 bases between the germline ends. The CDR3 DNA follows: TGTGCCAGTAGTATAGGCATGGGGGGCTCTGGCTACACCTTC. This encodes CASSIGMGGSGYTF.

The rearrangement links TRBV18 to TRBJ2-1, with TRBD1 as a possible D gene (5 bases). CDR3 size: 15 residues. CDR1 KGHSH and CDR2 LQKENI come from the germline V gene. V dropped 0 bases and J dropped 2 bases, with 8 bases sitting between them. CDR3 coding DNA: TGTGCCAGCTCACCACCGGTGGGGCCCTACAATGAGCAGTTCTTC. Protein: CASSPPVGPYNEQFF.

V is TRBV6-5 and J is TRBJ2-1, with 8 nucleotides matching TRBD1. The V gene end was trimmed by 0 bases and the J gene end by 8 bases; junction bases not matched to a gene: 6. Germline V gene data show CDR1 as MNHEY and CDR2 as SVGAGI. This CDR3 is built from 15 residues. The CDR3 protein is CASSYSGQGRDEQFF. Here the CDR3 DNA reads TGTGCCAGCAGTTACTCCGGACAGGGTAGAGATGAGCAGTTCTTC.

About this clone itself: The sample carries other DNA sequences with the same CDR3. The CDR3 is CATSRQGEETQYF. The CDR3, as DNA: TGTGCCACCAGCCGACAGGGAGAAGAGACCCAGTACTTC. The rearrangement joins TRBV15 to TRBJ2-5; 7 positions match TRBD1. From germline, CDR1 is LNHNV and CDR2 YYDKDF (reference sequence). The trim removed 5 bases at V and 3 bases at J, leaving 3 bases unmatched. The CDR3 covers 13 residues. The full variable domain, completed using reference TRBV15 and TRBJ2-5, is DAMVIQNPRYQVTQFGKPVTLSCSQTLNHNVMYWYQQKSSQAPKLLFHYYDKDFNNEADTPDNFQSRRPNTSFCFLDIRSPGLGDTAMYLCATSRQGEETQYFGPGTRLLVL.

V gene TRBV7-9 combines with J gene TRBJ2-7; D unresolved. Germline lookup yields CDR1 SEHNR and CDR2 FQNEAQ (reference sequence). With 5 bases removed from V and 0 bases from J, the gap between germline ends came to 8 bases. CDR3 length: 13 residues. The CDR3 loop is CASSPSISYEQYF. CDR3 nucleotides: TGTGCCAGCAGCCCGAGCATCTCCTACGAGCAGTACTTC.

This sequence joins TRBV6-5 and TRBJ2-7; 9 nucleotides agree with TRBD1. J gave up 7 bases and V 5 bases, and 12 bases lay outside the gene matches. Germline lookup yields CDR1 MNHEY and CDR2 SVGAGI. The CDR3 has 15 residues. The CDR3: CASSPGTGRLREQYV. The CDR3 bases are TGTGCCAGCAGTCCCGGGACAGGGAGATTGAGGGAGCAGTACGTC.

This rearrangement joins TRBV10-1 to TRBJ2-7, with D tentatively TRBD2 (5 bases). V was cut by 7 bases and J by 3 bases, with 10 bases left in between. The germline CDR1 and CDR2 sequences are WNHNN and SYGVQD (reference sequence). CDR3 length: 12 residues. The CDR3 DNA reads TGCGCCAGCACAAACCGGGACTACGAGCAGTACGTC. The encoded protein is CASTNRDYEQYV.

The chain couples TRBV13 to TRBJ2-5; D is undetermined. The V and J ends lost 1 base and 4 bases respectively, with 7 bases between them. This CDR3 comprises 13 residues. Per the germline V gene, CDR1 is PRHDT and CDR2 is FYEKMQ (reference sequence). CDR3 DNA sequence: TGTGCCAGCAGCTTAGAGCATCGAGAGACCCAGTACTTC. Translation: CASSLEHRETQYF.

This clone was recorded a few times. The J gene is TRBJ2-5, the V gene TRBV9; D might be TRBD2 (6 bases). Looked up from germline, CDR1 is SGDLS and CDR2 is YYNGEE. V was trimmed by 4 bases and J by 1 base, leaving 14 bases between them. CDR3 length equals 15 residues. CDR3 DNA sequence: TGTGCCAGCAGCACAGGAGGGAATAGCCAAGAGACCCAGTACTTC. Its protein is CASSTGGNSQETQYF.

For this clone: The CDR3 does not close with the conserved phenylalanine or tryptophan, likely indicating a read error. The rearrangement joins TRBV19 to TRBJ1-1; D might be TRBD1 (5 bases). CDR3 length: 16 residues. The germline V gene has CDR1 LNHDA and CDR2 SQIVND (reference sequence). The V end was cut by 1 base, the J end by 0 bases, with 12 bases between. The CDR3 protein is CASSIAGVPLNTEAFL. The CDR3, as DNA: TGTGCCAGTAGTATAGCGGGGGTTCCTTTGAACACTGAAGCTTTCCTT.

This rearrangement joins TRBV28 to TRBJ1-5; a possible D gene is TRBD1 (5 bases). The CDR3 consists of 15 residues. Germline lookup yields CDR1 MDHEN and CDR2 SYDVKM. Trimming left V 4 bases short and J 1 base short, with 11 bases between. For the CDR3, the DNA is TGTGCCAGCAGTTACCGGGACTGGAGCAATCAGCCCCAGCATTTT. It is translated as CASSYRDWSNQPQHF.